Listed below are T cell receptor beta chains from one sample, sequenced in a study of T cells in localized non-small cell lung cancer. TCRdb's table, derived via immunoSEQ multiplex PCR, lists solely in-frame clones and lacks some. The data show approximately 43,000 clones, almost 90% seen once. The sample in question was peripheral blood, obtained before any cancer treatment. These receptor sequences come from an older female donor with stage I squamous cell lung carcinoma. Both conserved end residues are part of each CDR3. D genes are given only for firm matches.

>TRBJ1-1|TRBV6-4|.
CASKKEDGLNTEAFF
TGTGCCAGCAAAAAGGAAGACGGGTTGAACACTGAAGCTTTCTTT
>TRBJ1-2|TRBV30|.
CAQDAEYGYTF
TGTGCCCAGGACGCGGAATATGGCTACACCTTC
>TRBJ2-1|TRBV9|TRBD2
CASSVAGGSYNEQFF
TGTGCCAGCAGCGTAGCGGGGGGCTCCTACAATGAGCAGTTCTTC
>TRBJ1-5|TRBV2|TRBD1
CASSWDRETNQPQHF
TGTGCCAGCAGTTGGGACAGGGAGACCAATCAGCCCCAGCATTTT
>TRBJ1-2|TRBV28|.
CASSSGGIYGYTF
TGTGCCAGCAGTTCCGGGGGGATATATGGCTACACCTTC
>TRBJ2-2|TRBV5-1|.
CASSLVGGNTGELFF
TGCGCCAGCAGCTTGGTAGGCGGAAACACCGGGGAGCTGTTTTTT
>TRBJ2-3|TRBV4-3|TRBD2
CATGGTLSTDTQYF
TGCGCCACCGGGGGGACCCTGAGCACAGATACGCAGTATTTT
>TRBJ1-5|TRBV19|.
CASTRPGESNQPQHF
TGTGCCAGTACGAGACCCGGGGAAAGCAATCAGCCCCAGCATTTT
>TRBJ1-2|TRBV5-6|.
CASKEGYYGYTF
TGTGCCTCTAAGGAGGGCTACTATGGCTACACCTTC
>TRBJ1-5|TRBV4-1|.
CASSQGPDRSNQPQHF
TGCGCCAGCAGCCAAGGACCTGACAGGAGCAATCAGCCCCAGCATTTT
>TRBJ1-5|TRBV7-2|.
CASSLHTGSKNQPQHF
TGTGCCAGCAGCTTACACACAGGGTCAAAGAATCAGCCCCAGCATTTT
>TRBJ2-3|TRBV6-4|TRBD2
CASRRKRETDTQYF
TGTGCCTCCCGGAGGAAGCGGGAAACAGATACGCAGTATTTT
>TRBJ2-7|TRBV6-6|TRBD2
CASSYGGLGFYEQYF
TGTGCCAGCAGTTACGGGGGACTAGGATTCTACGAGCAGTACTTC
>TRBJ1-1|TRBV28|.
CASSSNLGPAAAFF
TGTGCCAGCAGCTCCAATCTGGGTCCGGCTGCAGCTTTCTTT
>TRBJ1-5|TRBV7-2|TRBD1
CASSLGGQLYQPQHF
TGTGCCAGCAGCTTAGGGGGACAGCTATATCAGCCCCAGCATTTT
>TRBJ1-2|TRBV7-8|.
CASSLGGQDGYTF
TGTGCCAGCAGCTTAGGGGGTCAGGATGGCTACACCTTC
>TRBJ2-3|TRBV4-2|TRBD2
CASSVASGAGGNTDTQYF
TGTGCCAGCAGCGTAGCGTCGGGTGCGGGAGGGAACACAGATACGCAGTATTTT
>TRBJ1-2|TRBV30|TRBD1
CAWVTGQVLRGYTF
TGTGCCTGGGTTACAGGACAGGTCTTGCGAGGCTACACCTTC
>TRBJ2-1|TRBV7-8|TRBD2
CASSSHVGGRNYEQFF
TGTGCCAGCAGCTCCCACGTTGGCGGGAGGAACTATGAGCAGTTCTTC
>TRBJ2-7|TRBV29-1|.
CSVEARTSGEQYF
TGCAGCGTTGAAGCCAGGACCTCAGGAGAGCAGTACTTC
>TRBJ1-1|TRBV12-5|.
CASGLTVNTEAFF
TGTGCTAGTGGTTTGACGGTGAACACTGAAGCTTTCTTT
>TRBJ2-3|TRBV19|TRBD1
CASSSTGGADTQYF
TGTGCCAGTAGTTCTACAGGGGGCGCAGATACGCAGTATTTT
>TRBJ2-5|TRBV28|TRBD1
CASSSHPGTGGETQYF
TGTGCCAGCAGTTCACACCCCGGGACAGGGGGAGAGACCCAGTACTTC
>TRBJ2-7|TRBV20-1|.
CSASPVNEQYF
TGCAGTGCTAGTCCCGTGAACGAGCAGTACTTC
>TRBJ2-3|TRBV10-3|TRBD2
CAISESRKGLESTDTQYF
TGTGCCATCAGTGAGTCTAGAAAAGGACTAGAGAGCACAGATACGCAGTATTTT
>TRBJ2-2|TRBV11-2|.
CASSLFGGTGELFF
TGTGCCAGCAGCTTATTCGGGGGCACCGGGGAGCTGTTTTTT
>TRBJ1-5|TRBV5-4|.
CASSLGRDQPQHF
TGTGCCAGCAGCTTGGGTAGGGACCAGCCCCAGCATTTT